This passage covers 24 T cell receptor beta chains from one sample sequenced in a study of identical twins. TCRdb re-analysed the 5' RACE reads in MiXCR, keeping a single row per CDR3 protein. The sample lists approximately 220,000 distinct CDR3 sequences; around a tenth were seen once. The source material was memory (CD45RO+) T cells sorted from blood. Every receptor here comes from a woman younger than 35 in good health.

At least ten counts were recorded for this clonotype. The J gene is TRBJ2-3, the V gene TRBV12-3 or TRBV12-4; no clear D gene. CDR3 length equals 17 residues. V lost 3 bases and J 4 bases, leaving 20 bases between the germline ends. The CDR3 loop reads CASSFRPPGLTADTQYF. CDR3 sequence (DNA): TGTGCCAGCAGTTTTCGGCCCCCGGGCCTAACAGCAGATACGCAGTATTTT.

This clonotype showed up many times. The V gene is TRBV29-1, the J gene TRBJ2-3, with no clear D. The V end was cut by 7 bases, the J end by 4 bases, with 12 bases between. CDR3 length: 12 amino acids. Germline CDR1 and CDR2: SQVTM and ANQGSEA. CDR3 coding DNA: TGCAGCGCCGCTGACGCTGCAGATACGCAGTATTTT. This encodes CSAADAADTQYF.

This clonotype was observed a few times. The chain employs TRBV5-5 and TRBJ2-1; no reliable D call. This CDR3 has 12 amino acids. V gave up 3 bases and J gave up 8 bases, with 9 bases separating them. Germline CDR1 is SGHKS and CDR2 is YYEKEE (reference sequence). The CDR3 spells CASSSGVHEQFF. CDR3 nucleotide sequence: TGTGCCAGCAGCTCTGGGGTCCATGAGCAGTTCTTC.

The V and J genes are TRBV11-3 and TRBJ2-1; 7 bases are a match to TRBD2. This CDR3 region has 13 residues. The germline CDR1 and CDR2 sequences are SGHNT and YENEEA. The V gene end was trimmed by 0 bases and the J gene end by 16 bases; junction bases not matched to a gene: 9. The CDR3 DNA is TGTGCCAGCAGCTTAGATTCAGAGACTAGCCCCTTCTTC. This translates into CASSLDSETSPFF. Full variable domain (rest looked up from reference TRBV11-3 and TRBJ2-1): EAGVVQSPRYKIIEKKQPVAFWCNPISGHNTLYWYLQNLGQGPELLIRYENEEAVDDSQLPKDRFSAERLKGVDSTLKIQPAELGDSAVYLCASSLDSETSPFFGPGTRLTVL.

This chain joins TRBV7-2 and TRBJ1-4; TRBD1 agrees at 7 bases. CDR3 length equals 15 residues. J was trimmed by 4 bases and V by 1 base; bases with no gene match: 3. Germline CDR1 reads SGHTA; CDR2 reads FQGNSA. CDR3 nucleotides: TGTGCCAGCAGCTTAGTGGCAGGGGGTAATGAAAAACTGTTTTTT. Its translation: CASSLVAGGNEKLFF.

This clonotype was counted many times. The chain uses TRBV7-2 and TRBJ2-1; D call uncertain. CDR1 SGHTA and CDR2 FQGNSA come from the germline V gene. The CDR3 is made up of 12 amino acids. With 6 bases removed from V and 9 bases from J, the gap between germline ends came to 12 bases. The CDR3 loop is CASSHPSGEQFF. The CDR3 coding sequence is TGTGCCAGCAGTCACCCCTCGGGTGAGCAGTTCTTC.

There are a few counts of this clonotype. The chain is built from TRBV18 and TRBJ2-2; the match to TRBD1 covers 10 bases. CDR3 length: 15 amino acids. CDR1 and CDR2 (germline): KGHSH, LQKENI. J was trimmed by 5 bases and V by 3 bases; bases with no gene match: 3. CDR3 bases: TGTGCCAGCTCACCGCGACAGGGGGCGACCGGGGAGCTGTTTTTT. It encodes CASSPRQGATGELFF.

The chain links TRBV20-1 to TRBJ2-2; 8 bases align to TRBD2. Looked up from germline, CDR1 is DFQATT and CDR2 is SNEGSKA (reference sequence). This CDR3 contains 18 residues. V lost 1 base to trimming and J lost 1 base; unmatched junction nucleotides: 11. For the CDR3, the DNA is TGCAGTGCTAGAGGCACCAGCGGGAGAAGGGAGAACACCGGGGAGCTGTTTTTT. Its protein product is CSARGTSGRRENTGELFF.

The chain is built from TRBV20-1 and TRBJ2-1; 7 nucleotides match TRBD1. Germline V gene sequence: CDR1 DFQATT, CDR2 SNEGSKA (reference sequence). V trimming: 4 bases; J trimming: 7 bases; junction bases outside the gene matches: 7. The CDR3 totals 13 residues. The CDR3 nucleotides read TGCAGTGCTATTGAGGGGGCGCGGAATGAGCAGTTCTTC. Its translation: CSAIEGARNEQFF.

V usage is TRBV5-1 and J usage is TRBJ2-7; 8 bases map to TRBD1. CDR1 is SGHRS and CDR2 is YFSETQ in the germline V gene. The CDR3 consists of 15 residues. J lost 0 bases, V lost 4 bases, and 6 bases had no gene match. CDR3 DNA sequence: TGCGCCAGCAGCCCCGGAGACAGGGGCTCCTACGAGCAGTACTTC. Its protein is CASSPGDRGSYEQYF.

This clonotype occurred a few times. This chain joins TRBV11-2 and TRBJ2-1; D assignment may be TRBD1 or TRBD2 (5 bases each). Germline assignment: CDR1 SGHAT and CDR2 FQNNGV. Trimming removed 2 bases from V and 7 bases from J, with 9 bases in between. The CDR3 consists of 13 residues. This CDR3 reads CASSLSRENEQFF. As DNA, the CDR3 is TGTGCCAGCAGCTTAAGCAGGGAGAATGAGCAGTTCTTC. The entire variable domain, with the rest obtained from reference TRBV11-2 and TRBJ2-1, is as follows: EAGVAQSPRYKIIEKRQSVAFWCNPISGHATLYWYQQILGQGPKLLIQFQNNGVVDDSQLPKDRFSAERLKGVDSTLKIQPAKLEDSAVYLCASSLSRENEQFFGPGTRLTVL.

This clonotype was found a few times. The rearrangement joins TRBV9 to TRBJ1-1; 8 nucleotides align to TRBD1. Germline CDR1 is SGDLS and CDR2 is YYNGEE. V dropped 3 bases and J dropped 7; count of bases not matched to a gene: 20. The CDR3 extends over 18 amino acids. The CDR3 sequence: CASSAHATRSPGGFEAFF. CDR3 DNA sequence: TGTGCCAGCAGCGCTCACGCAACTCGATCCCCAGGGGGCTTTGAAGCTTTCTTT.

This chain links TRBV11-2 with TRBJ1-1; D remains ambiguous. CDR3 length: 14 residues. Looked up from germline, CDR1 is SGHAT and CDR2 is FQNNGV. Trimming stripped 5 bases from V and 7 bases from J, with 17 bases between. The CDR3 nucleotides read TGTGCCAGCAGCCCAATCAAGGGCGGAGTTGAAGCTTTCTTT. Protein sequence: CASSPIKGGVEAFF. Looking up the rest from reference TRBV11-2 and TRBJ1-1 gives the full variable domain: EAGVAQSPRYKIIEKRQSVAFWCNPISGHATLYWYQQILGQGPKLLIQFQNNGVVDDSQLPKDRFSAERLKGVDSTLKIQPAKLEDSAVYLCASSPIKGGVEAFFGQGTRLTVV.

About this clonotype: A read error is possible here, since a much larger clone lies one base away. The rearrangement joins TRBV6-5 to TRBJ2-7; TRBD1 matches at 9 bases. Germline assignment: CDR1 MNHEY and CDR2 SVGAGI. The trim removed 2 bases at V and 5 bases at J, leaving 4 bases unmatched. There are 14 residues in the CDR3. The CDR3 reads CASSYGTGPHEQYF. CDR3 DNA sequence: TGTGCCAGCAGTTACGGGACAGGGCCCCACGAGCAGTACTTC.

This clonotype was found many times. The rearrangement joins TRBV10-3 to TRBJ2-7, with a weak D call TRBD1 (6 bases). Looked up from germline, CDR1 is ENHRY and CDR2 is SYGVKD. The V end was cut by 6 bases, the J end by 5 bases, with 14 bases between. This CDR3 has 13 amino acids. The CDR3 region has the DNA TGTGCCATCAGCCCAGACAGGTCCCACGAGCAGTACTTC. Translated: CAISPDRSHEQYF.

The rearrangement joins TRBV18 to TRBJ2-1, with D uncertain. This CDR3 spans 14 amino acids. Germline V gives CDR1 KGHSH, CDR2 LQKENI. V lost 2 bases to trimming and J lost 5 bases, with 10 bases between them. The CDR3: CASSPGVVDNEQFF. CDR3 nucleotide sequence: TGTGCCAGCTCACCAGGGGTGGTCGACAATGAGCAGTTCTTC.

The chain carries TRBV5-1 and TRBJ2-1, with 11 bases aligning to TRBD2. Trimming at V came to 4 bases and at J to 6 bases, leaving 6 bases not matched to a gene. The V gene's germline CDR1 is SGHRS and CDR2 YFSETQ. The CDR3 is 15 amino acids. In DNA, the CDR3 is TGCGCCAGCAGCCAAACTACTAGCGGGGGCAATGAGCAGTTCTTC. Its protein is CASSQTTSGGNEQFF.

In its sample, this clonotype was seen a few times. The chain has TRBV5-1 and TRBJ1-1; tentatively, D is TRBD1 (6 bases). V was pared by 4 bases and J by 4 bases, with 17 bases between. This CDR3 has 15 residues. Looked up from germline, CDR1 is SGHRS and CDR2 is YFSETQ. The CDR3 region has the DNA TGCGCCAGCAGCGTCTCAGGGGTAGGTGGCACTGAAGCTTTCTTT. Amino acids: CASSVSGVGGTEAFF.

This clonotype was observed a handful of times. The CDR3 region is CASSQALGGSPLHF. The DNA for the CDR3 is TGTGCCAGCAGCCAGGCTCTGGGGGGCTCACCCCTCCACTTT. V and J are TRBV4-2 and TRBJ1-6, with D possibly matching TRBD1 (6 bases). V was pared by 3 bases and J by 10 bases, with 13 bases between. The CDR3 spans 14 residues. Per germline, CDR1 LGHNA and CDR2 YNFKEQ.

This clonotype was detected only a few times. CDR3 nucleotides: TGTGCCAGCAGCTTGGGGAGGACGGTTCACGTTGGCTACACCTTC. Translating gives CASSLGRTVHVGYTF. The chain combines TRBV5-6 with TRBJ1-2; D unclear. V was clipped by 0 bases and J by 7 bases, with 16 bases between them. Germline-derived CDR1 and CDR2 are SGHDT and YYEEEE. This CDR3 comprises 15 residues.

This clonotype has more than one count but fewer than ten. The junction differs from germline at one of its ends, possibly a read error. The CDR3 nucleotides read TGCAGTGCTAGAGAAGGATTTACTGAAGTTTTCTTT. This codes for CSAREGFTEVFF. This chain links TRBV20-1 with TRBJ1-1; D is ambiguous. In germline, CDR1 is DFQATT, CDR2 SNEGSKA (reference sequence). The CDR3 has 12 amino acids.

A few counts support this clonotype. The genes are TRBV7-9 and TRBJ1-2, with D possibly TRBD1 on 5 matching bases. The CDR3 spans 14 residues. Trimming left V 4 bases short and J 4 bases short, with 13 bases between. The V gene's germline CDR1 is SEHNR and CDR2 FQNEAQ (reference sequence). CDR3 sequence reads: CASSSSDTRYGYTF. CDR3 nucleotide sequence: TGTGCCAGCAGCTCATCGGACACCCGCTATGGCTACACCTTC.

This clonotype was observed a few times. The V gene is TRBV3-1, the J gene TRBJ1-1; tentative D call: TRBD1 (6 bases). CDR1 and CDR2 (germline): LGHDT, YNNKEL (reference sequence). Trimming took off 2 bases at V and 1 base at J, with 14 bases between the two ends. The CDR3 is 16 amino acids. Written as DNA, the CDR3 is TGTGCCAGCAGCCAAAGGGGGGAGGGGACGAACACTGAAGCTTTCTTT. Protein sequence: CASSQRGEGTNTEAFF.

The CDR3 region is CASSPADVYEQYF. CDR3 DNA sequence: TGCGCCAGCAGCCCTGCGGACGTTTACGAGCAGTACTTC. The chain is built from TRBV5-1 and TRBJ2-7; D call uncertain. The CDR3 has 13 amino acids. V lost 4 bases and J 4 bases, leaving 12 bases between the germline ends. In germline, CDR1 is SGHRS, CDR2 YFSETQ.